Each of the 23 T cell receptor beta chains below was sequenced from the same sample in a study of T cell repertoires in cytomegalovirus infection. These receptors have no known antigen. In TCRdb, the reads were re-called with MiXCR into one record per CDR3 protein. The sample includes about 140,000 distinct CDR3 sequences, approximately 30% of them seen just once. This sample comprised CD8+ T cells from cultured PBMCs, obtained from culture after CMV antigen stimulation. These receptors came from a human donor in good health (CMV status not recorded). Some clones in this sample may be carry-over from other donors' samples.

In its sample, this clonotype was seen a few times. This CDR3 reads CASSGPPAFQETQYF. The CDR3, as DNA: TGTGCCAGCAGCGGCCCTCCTGCATTTCAAGAGACCCAGTACTTC. The chain employs TRBV7-2 and TRBJ2-5; D unclear. The V and J ends lost 5 bases and 2 bases respectively, with 15 bases between them. Per the germline V gene, CDR1 is SGHTA and CDR2 is FQGNSA. The CDR3 runs 15 residues. Using reference TRBV7-2 and TRBJ2-5 for the parts outside the CDR3, the full variable domain is GAGVSQSPSNKVTEKGKDVELRCDPISGHTALYWYRQSLGQGLEFLIYFQGNSAPDKSGLPSDRFSAERTGGSVSTLTIQRTQQEDSAVYLCASSGPPAFQETQYFGPGTRLLVL.

In its sample, this clonotype was seen a few times. This sequence joins TRBV28 and TRBJ2-5, with 14 bases aligning to TRBD2. V shed 6 bases, J shed 5 bases, and the junction held 5 bases outside the gene matches. Germline CDR1 MDHEN, CDR2 SYDVKM. CDR3 length equals 15 residues. The CDR3 region is CASRATSGGAETQYF. DNA for the CDR3: TGTGCCAGCAGGGCGACTAGCGGGGGGGCGGAGACCCAGTACTTC.

This clonotype was observed at least ten times. V gene TRBV7-8 combines with J gene TRBJ1-4; D is unresolved. The germline CDR1 and CDR2 sequences are SGHVS and FQNEAQ. The V end was cut by 5 bases, the J end by 2 bases, with 9 bases between. The CDR3 contains 14 residues. The CDR3 DNA sequence: TGTGCCAGCAGCCTAACTGGGACTAATGAAAAACTGTTTTTT. It encodes CASSLTGTNEKLFF. The complete variable domain, with remaining parts taken from reference TRBV7-8 and TRBJ1-4, reads GAGVSQSPRYKVAKRGQDVALRCDPISGHVSLFWYQQALGQGPEFLTYFQNEAQLDKSGLPSDRFFAERPEGSVSTLKIQRTQQEDSAVYLCASSLTGTNEKLFFGSGTQLSVL.

In this sample, this clonotype turned up a few times. V usage is TRBV3-1 and J usage is TRBJ1-5; D gene uncertain. The CDR3 has 16 amino acids. From germline, CDR1 is LGHDT and CDR2 YNNKEL (reference sequence). Deletions cut 0 bases from V and 0 bases from J, with 9 bases between. The CDR3 DNA is TGTGCCAGCAGCCAAGATTTCTCGAGTAGCAATCAGCCCCAGCATTTT. Amino acid sequence: CASSQDFSSSNQPQHF.

The J gene is TRBJ2-1, the V gene TRBV27, with 8 bases fitting TRBD1. V trimming: 4 bases; J trimming: 2 bases; junction bases outside the gene matches: 7. This CDR3 is built from 16 residues. CDR1 and CDR2 (germline): MNHEY, SMNVEV (reference sequence). DNA for the CDR3: TGTGCCAGCAGTTCTCCTCGGACAGGGACCTACAATGAGCAGTTCTTC. Its translation: CASSSPRTGTYNEQFF.

This clonotype was picked up a small number of times. The CDR3 protein is CASSHPLDRANTEAFF. The CDR3 DNA sequence: TGCGCCAGCAGCCACCCACTAGACAGGGCAAACACTGAAGCTTTCTTT. The chain joins TRBV4-1 to TRBJ1-1; 7 bases fit TRBD1. V lost 3 bases to trimming and J lost 2 bases; unmatched junction nucleotides: 9. The CDR3 is 16 residues long. Germline assignment: CDR1 MGHRA and CDR2 YSYEKL.

This chain uses TRBV27 with TRBJ1-5, with TRBD1 matching over 12 bases. Germline trimming cut 2 bases from V and 5 bases from J; bases unmatched to any gene: 1. The CDR3 length is 15 residues. The germline V gene has CDR1 MNHEY and CDR2 SMNVEV (reference sequence). The CDR3 is CASSLGTGGHQPQHF. CDR3 bases: TGTGCCAGCAGTTTAGGGACAGGGGGCCATCAGCCCCAGCATTTT.

This clonotype was counted a few times. The J gene is TRBJ2-2, the V gene TRBV7-8; no definite D call. The CDR3 is made up of 13 amino acids. V gave up 5 bases and J gave up 4 bases, with 8 bases separating them. Germline lookup yields CDR1 SGHVS and CDR2 FQNEAQ. The CDR3 sequence is CASSLFGTGELFF. CDR3 nucleotides: TGTGCCAGCAGCCTCTTCGGCACCGGGGAGCTGTTTTTT.

This chain uses TRBV7-3 with TRBJ2-3; the match to TRBD2 covers 8 bases. V shed 11 bases, J shed 1 base, and the junction held 14 bases outside the gene matches. The CDR3 spans 16 residues. Germline V gene sequence: CDR1 SGHTA, CDR2 FQGTGA. CDR3 region: CARGLERGLCTDTQYF. The CDR3 nucleotides read TGTGCCCGGGGTCTTGAGCGGGGGCTTTGCACAGATACGCAGTATTTT.

The chain uses TRBV9 and TRBJ2-1; possible D gene TRBD1, 6 bases. The CDR3 sequence is 15 residues long. The germline CDR1 and CDR2 sequences are SGDLS and YYNGEE. The ends were cut back, 0 bases at V and 6 bases at J, with 13 bases in the middle. The CDR3 loop is CASSVGQGLSNEQFF. The CDR3 coding sequence is TGTGCCAGCAGCGTAGGGCAGGGGTTAAGCAATGAGCAGTTCTTC.

The chain combines TRBV20-1 with TRBJ1-2; unclear D gene. V lost 5 bases, J lost 4 bases, and 17 bases lay in between. Germline V gene sequence: CDR1 DFQATT, CDR2 SNEGSKA (reference sequence). This CDR3 contains 14 residues. The CDR3 DNA reads TGCAGTGCTCTAAACCGTGCATTCTCCTATGGCTACACCTTC. Translated: CSALNRAFSYGYTF.

This clonotype turned up a few times. The chain carries TRBV14 and TRBJ2-2; no reliable D call. This CDR3 contains 15 residues. From germline, CDR1 is SGHDN and CDR2 FVKESK. The V and J ends lost 6 bases and 2 bases respectively, with 13 bases between them. CDR3 in DNA: TGTGCCAGCAGTCCAAGGTCCCACAACACCGGGGAGCTGTTTTTT. It codes for CASSPRSHNTGELFF.

This clonotype was seen only a few times. The rearrangement uses TRBV12-3 or TRBV12-4 and TRBJ2-3; D perhaps matches TRBD2 (5 bases). The length of the CDR3 is 14 residues. Trimming left V 8 bases short and J 1 base short, with 13 bases between. The CDR3 here is CASESGMGTDTQYF. The CDR3 DNA is TGTGCCAGCGAGTCGGGAATGGGCACAGATACGCAGTATTTT.

The rearrangement uses TRBV19 and TRBJ1-1; D gene uncertain. Germline V gene data show CDR1 as LNHDA and CDR2 as SQIVND (reference sequence). The CDR3 runs 14 residues. The V end lost 4 bases, the J end lost 6 bases, and 15 bases lay between the germline ends. The CDR3 sequence: CASSTRHGGPEAFF. The DNA for the CDR3 is TGTGCCAGTAGTACACGCCACGGCGGTCCTGAAGCTTTCTTT.

This clonotype was detected a few times. The chain employs TRBV4-2 and TRBJ2-7, with D uncertain. Looked up from germline, CDR1 is LGHNA and CDR2 is YNFKEQ. Trimming took off 4 bases at V and 7 bases at J, with 20 bases between the two ends. The CDR3 sequence is 15 residues long. As DNA, the CDR3 is TGTGCCAGCAGCCCCACGACAACAACCCCTATGGAGCAGTACTTC. This codes for CASSPTTTTPMEQYF.

This clonotype was found a few times. The chain recombines TRBV6-5 with TRBJ1-2; 7 bases line up with TRBD1. The CDR3 is 14 residues long. Germline trimming cut 0 bases from V and 4 bases from J; bases unmatched to any gene: 2. Germline-derived CDR1 and CDR2 are MNHEY and SVGAGI. Here the CDR3 reads CASSYSGTAYGYTF. Written as DNA, the CDR3 is TGTGCCAGCAGTTACTCCGGGACAGCCTATGGCTACACCTTC.

V usage is TRBV24-1 and J usage is TRBJ2-4; D ambiguous. The ends were cut back, 4 bases at V and 8 bases at J, with 11 bases in the middle. Germline values: CDR1 KGHDR, CDR2 SFDVKD. The CDR3 is 13 amino acids. In nucleotides, the CDR3 is TGTGCCACCAGTGAGACGGGTGATTACATTCAGTACTTC. Protein: CATSETGDYIQYF.

The chain joins TRBV28 to TRBJ1-2, with 8 positions matching TRBD1. With V trimmed by 2 bases and J by 8 bases, 7 bases remained unmatched. This CDR3 is built from 14 residues. Looked up from germline, CDR1 is MDHEN and CDR2 is SYDVKM. The CDR3 is CASSLNQGAQGYTF. The CDR3 nucleotides read TGTGCCAGCAGTTTAAATCAGGGGGCGCAGGGCTACACCTTC.

This clonotype was detected a few times. V is TRBV7-6 and J is TRBJ2-7; D possibly corresponds to TRBD2 (6 bases). The germline gives CDR1 SGHVS, CDR2 FNYEAQ. Trimming removed 0 bases from V and 6 bases from J, with 12 bases in between. This CDR3 region has 14 residues. CDR3 coding DNA: TGTGCCAGCAGCTTAGCAGGGCGGGGAGGCGAGCAGTACTTC. It translates to CASSLAGRGGEQYF.

The chain joins TRBV6-2 or TRBV6-3 to TRBJ2-3; the D is unclear. V dropped 5 bases and J dropped 2 bases, with 11 bases sitting between them. The CDR3 sequence is 14 residues long. Germline CDR1 and CDR2: MNHEY and SVGEGT. CDR3 sequence (DNA): TGTGCCAGCAGTCCGGCCGTCTACACAGATACGCAGTATTTT. Encoded protein: CASSPAVYTDTQYF.

This clonotype was counted only a few times. The V and J genes are TRBV2 and TRBJ2-7; tentatively, D is TRBD2 (5 bases). This CDR3 region has 14 residues. V lost 3 bases to trimming and J lost 6 bases, with 15 bases between them. Per the germline V gene, CDR1 is SNHLY and CDR2 is FYNNEI. CDR3 nucleotides: TGTGCCAGCAGTGACCCGGGTGACGGGGTCGAGCAGTACTTC. Encoded protein: CASSDPGDGVEQYF.

This clonotype has a handful of counts. The rearrangement links TRBV4-1 to TRBJ1-5; 7 bases align to TRBD1. Germline-derived CDR1 and CDR2 are MGHRA and YSYEKL. The CDR3 totals 14 residues. Losses at the gene ends were 4 bases for V and 7 bases for J; bases not matched to a gene: 7. The CDR3 protein is CASSLHRGGQPQHF. The CDR3 bases are TGCGCCAGCAGCCTACACAGGGGCGGGCAGCCCCAGCATTTT.

J is TRBJ2-1 and V is TRBV27; D remains unclear. This CDR3 has 13 amino acids. V was shortened by 6 bases and J by 4 bases, with 10 bases between the two germline ends. The germline V gene encodes CDR1 MNHEY and CDR2 SMNVEV (reference sequence). For the CDR3, the DNA is TGTGCCAGCAGCCCTCAGGAGTACAATGAGCAGTTCTTC. This encodes CASSPQEYNEQFF.